This T cell receptor beta chain was sequenced for a study of T cells in Graves' hyperthyroidism and ophthalmopathy. This CDR3 is 15 amino acids long. The V end lost 7 bases, the J end lost 4 bases, and 21 bases lay between the germline ends. Germline V gene sequence: CDR1 SGDLS, CDR2 YYNGEE. Patients showing uncontrolled infection, other autoimmune disease, pregnancy or lactation were ineligible. In this sample, this clonotype turned up a few times. It was RNA transcripts that yielded the amplified TCR beta CDR3 regions. TCR CDR3 regions were first amplified by RT-PCR with HTBI primers. TCRdb reprocessed the multiplex PCR reads with MiXCR, giving one entry per CDR3 protein. Of about 570,000 distinct CDR3 sequences in the sample, 40% to 55% were seen once.

Material for sequencing was peripheral blood or thyroid tissue (not recorded which). This clonotype was sampled from an adult woman with Graves' disease, either hyperthyroidism or ophthalmopathy (not recorded which). This chain joins TRBV9 and TRBJ2-7, with a tentative D call TRBD1 (6 bases). CDR3 amino acids: CASSPPPGHPYEQYF. CDR3 nucleotides: TGTGCCAGCTCACCGCCACCGGGACATCCGTACGAGCAGTACTTC.